This T cell receptor beta chain was recovered during a study of T cells in Graves' hyperthyroidism and ophthalmopathy (dated by TCRdb to about 2019). Broadly, across the study: Peripheral blood samples were taken at initial diagnosis, before any treatment was given. The paper describes TCR Vbeta CDR3 sequencing of 120 to 150 peripheral blood samples, made up of fewer than 50 ophthalmopathy patients, around 78 hyperthyroidism patients and roughly 17 progressor patients. Thyroid tissue and blood T-cell repertoires from roughly 6 Graves' hyperthyroidism patients were also compared in the study. For training and testing, the 100 or so patients in the discovery cohort were randomly divided in a 7:3 ratio. Whether ophthalmopathy could be predicted prospectively was tested in an independent validation cohort made up of 18 to 20 hyperthyroidism patients plus 17 patients who later progressed to ophthalmopathy. TCR V-J signatures able to tell the groups apart were searched for in a discovery cohort of more than 90 patients, of whom 43 had Graves' ophthalmopathy and under 65 had stable Graves' hyperthyroidism. After blood sampling, hyperthyroidism patients were treated with methimazole at a starting dose of 30 mg daily, and ophthalmopathy patients were treated with high-dose intravenous methylprednisolone. Study-wide findings and limitations: A 13 V-J signature model separated ophthalmopathy from stable hyperthyroidism, with about 90% sensitivity and 81.08% specificity in cross-validation and 80%/75% in testing. Sample size was not statistically predetermined, and investigators were not blinded to group allocation. In validation, progression to ophthalmopathy was predicted by the model with 70.59% sensitivity and 72% to 85% specificity, a median of about 6 months before onset. Most expanded thyroid clonotypes (frequency above 0.001) were also detected in blood, a finding suggesting that blood repertoires may reflect thyroid immune responses.

A patient counted as having stable Graves' hyperthyroidism if no progression to ophthalmopathy occurred over 18 months of follow-up. Hyperthyroidism patients were aged 18 to 65 years and newly diagnosed, with disease duration of less than 2 months. Patients with uncontrolled infections, other autoimmune diseases, pregnancy or lactation were excluded. Diagnoses were established on the basis of clinical symptoms, serum thyroxine and TRAb, thyroid ultrasound, and orbital computed tomography. PBMCs were isolated from 7.5 to 10 ml of fresh peripheral blood by Ficoll-Paque density gradient centrifugation. Total RNA was extracted using Trizol reagent, and RNA quality was assessed on an Agilent 2100 Bioanalyzer. The CDR3 contains 14 residues, cysteine and phenylalanine counted. The DNA shown is the 42-base CDR3, in frame from base 1. The V and J ends are trimmed by 7 bases and 0 bases, leaving 13 bases between them. CDR1 and CDR2, per the germline V gene, are SNHLY and FYNNEI.

In its sample, this clonotype was seen many times. There is no known antigen for this receptor. There are no base qualities to consult, and no much larger clone falls within one base. Amplification of TCR beta CDR3 regions was carried out from RNA transcripts. For the first round of RT-PCR on the TCR CDR3, the HTBI primer set was used together with the Qiagen OneStep RT-PCR kit. A second multiplex PCR round built the libraries, followed by size selection and purification. Paired-end sequencing of the libraries was performed with 100 bp reads on an Illumina HiSeq2000. In the paper's pipeline: SOAPnuke was used to process the raw data, removing reads that contained adapters or uncalled bases, had a mean Phred below 15, or lacked an exact match to the constant primer or identifier. COPE v1.2.5 was used to merge the high-quality paired reads, and each unique nucleotide sequence was defined as a clonotype. Clonotypes were aligned to IMGT TRBV, TRBD and TRBJ reference segments using MiTCR v1.1. Only V-J combinations with frequency above 0.0001, covering about 99% of repertoires, were analysed. The TCS score was defined as the ratio of F50 (clonal expansion) to E x V (chaos), calculated using BLOSUM62-based TCRdist between CDR3 peptides within each V-J. Welch's t-statistics and random forest reduced 450 to 600 V-J features to 10 to 15, which were used in a naive Bayes classifier (R e1071). TCRdb reanalyzed the raw reads on its own, using fastp at Q25 for trimming and MiXCR for clone calling, and kept in-frame beta chains. Duplicate CDR3 protein sequences are folded into a single record with the most common DNA and genes. What appears here as the V and J calls and clone size reflects TCRdb's work, not the paper's. This sample comprises roughly 380,000 distinct CDR3 sequences, 15% to 20% of them detected only once. The top ten clonotypes cover around 4% of the sample.

The sequencing input was blood. This sequence uses TRBV2 and TRBJ2-7; the D gene cannot be resolved reliably. The source of this sequence is a woman aged 18 to 35 with Graves' hyperthyroidism. The CDR3 protein sequence reads: CASTADRSSYEQYF. The bases read TGTGCCAGCACCGCGGACCGCAGCTCCTACGAGCAGTACTTC.